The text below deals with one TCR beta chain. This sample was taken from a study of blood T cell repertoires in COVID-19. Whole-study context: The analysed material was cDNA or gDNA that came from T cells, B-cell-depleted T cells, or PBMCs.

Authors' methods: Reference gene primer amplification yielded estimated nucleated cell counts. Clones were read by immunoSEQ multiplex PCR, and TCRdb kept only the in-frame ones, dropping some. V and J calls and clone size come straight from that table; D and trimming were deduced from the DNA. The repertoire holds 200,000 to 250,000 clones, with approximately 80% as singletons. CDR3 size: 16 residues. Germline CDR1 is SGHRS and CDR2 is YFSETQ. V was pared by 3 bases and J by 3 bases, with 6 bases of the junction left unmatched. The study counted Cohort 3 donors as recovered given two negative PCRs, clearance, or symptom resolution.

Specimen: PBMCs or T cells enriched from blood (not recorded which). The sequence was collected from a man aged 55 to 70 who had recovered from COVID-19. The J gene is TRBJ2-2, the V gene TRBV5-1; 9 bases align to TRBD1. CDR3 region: CASSWGDRVHTGELFF. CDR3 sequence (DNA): TGCGCCAGCAGCTGGGGGGACAGGGTCCACACCGGGGAGCTGTTTTTT. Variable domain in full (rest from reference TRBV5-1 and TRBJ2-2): KAGVTQTPRYLIKTRGQQVTLSCSPISGHRSVSWYQQTPGQGLQFLFEYFSETQRNKGNFPGRFSGRQFSNSRSEMNVSTLELGDSALYLCASSWGDRVHTGELFFGEGSRLTVL.